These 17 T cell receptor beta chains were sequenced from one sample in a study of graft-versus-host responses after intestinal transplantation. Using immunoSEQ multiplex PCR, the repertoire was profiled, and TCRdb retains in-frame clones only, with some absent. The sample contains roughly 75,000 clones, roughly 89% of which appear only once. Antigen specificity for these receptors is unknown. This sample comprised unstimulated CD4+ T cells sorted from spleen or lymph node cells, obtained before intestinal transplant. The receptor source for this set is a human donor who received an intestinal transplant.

The CDR3 DNA follows: TGTGCCATCAGTGAGTCCGGGACAGGGAGAGATACGCAGTATTTT. Its protein product is CAISESGTGRDTQYF. The chain combines TRBV10-3 with TRBJ2-3; TRBD1 matches 9 bases. Trimming took 0 bases from V and 5 from J; bases not matched to a gene: 3. CDR1 and CDR2 from the germline V gene are ENHRY and SYGVKD. The CDR3 has 15 amino acids.

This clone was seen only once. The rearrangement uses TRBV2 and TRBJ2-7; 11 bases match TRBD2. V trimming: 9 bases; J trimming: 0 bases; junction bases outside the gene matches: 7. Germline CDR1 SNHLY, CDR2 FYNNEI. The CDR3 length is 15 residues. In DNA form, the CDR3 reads TGTGCCAGTCACCGACTAGCGGGGAGCTCCTACGAGCAGTACTTC. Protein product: CASHRLAGSSYEQYF.

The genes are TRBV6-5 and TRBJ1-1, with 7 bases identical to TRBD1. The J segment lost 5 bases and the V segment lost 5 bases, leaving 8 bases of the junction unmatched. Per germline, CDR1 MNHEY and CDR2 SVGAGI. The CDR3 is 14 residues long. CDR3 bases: TGTGCCAGCAGTCAAGAACAGGGGCTAACTGAAGCTTTCTTT. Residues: CASSQEQGLTEAFF.

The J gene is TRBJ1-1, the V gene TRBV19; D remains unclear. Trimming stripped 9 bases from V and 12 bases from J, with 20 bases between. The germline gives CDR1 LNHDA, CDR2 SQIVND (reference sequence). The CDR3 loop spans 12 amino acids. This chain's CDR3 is CARPGDTLKTFF. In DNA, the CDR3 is TGTGCCAGACCCGGCGACACCTTGAAGACTTTCTTT.

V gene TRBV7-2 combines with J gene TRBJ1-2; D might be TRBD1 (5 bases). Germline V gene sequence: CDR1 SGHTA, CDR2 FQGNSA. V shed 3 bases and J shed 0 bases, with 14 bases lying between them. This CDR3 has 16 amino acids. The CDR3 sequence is CASSFQPGPPNYGYTF. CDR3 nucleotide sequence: TGTGCCAGCAGCTTCCAGCCAGGGCCGCCTAACTATGGCTACACCTTC.

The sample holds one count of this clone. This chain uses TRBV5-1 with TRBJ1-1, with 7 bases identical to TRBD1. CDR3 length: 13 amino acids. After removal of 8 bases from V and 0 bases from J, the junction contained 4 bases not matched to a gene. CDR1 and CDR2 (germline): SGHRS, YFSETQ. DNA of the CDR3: TGCGCCAGGGGGACAGCCCTGAACACTGAAGCTTTCTTT. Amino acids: CARGTALNTEAFF.

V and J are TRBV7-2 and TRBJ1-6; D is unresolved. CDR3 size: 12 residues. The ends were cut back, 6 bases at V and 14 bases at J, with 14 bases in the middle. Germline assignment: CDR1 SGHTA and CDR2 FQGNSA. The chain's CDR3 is CASSPASGSLHF. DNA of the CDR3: TGTGCCAGCAGTCCCGCCTCCGGGTCCCTCCACTTT.

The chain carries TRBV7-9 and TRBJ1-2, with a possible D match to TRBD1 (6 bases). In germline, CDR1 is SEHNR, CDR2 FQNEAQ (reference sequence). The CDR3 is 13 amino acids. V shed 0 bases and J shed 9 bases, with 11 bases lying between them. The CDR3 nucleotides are TGTGCCAGCAGCTTAGCGATGGACAGCCGCTACACCTTC. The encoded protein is CASSLAMDSRYTF.

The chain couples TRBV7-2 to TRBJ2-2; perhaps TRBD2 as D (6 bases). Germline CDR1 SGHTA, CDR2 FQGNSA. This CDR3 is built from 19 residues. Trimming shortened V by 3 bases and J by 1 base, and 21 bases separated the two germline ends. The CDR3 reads CASSFPPLGGAENTGELFF. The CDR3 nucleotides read TGTGCCAGCAGCTTCCCCCCTCTCGGGGGAGCCGAGAACACCGGGGAGCTGTTTTTT.

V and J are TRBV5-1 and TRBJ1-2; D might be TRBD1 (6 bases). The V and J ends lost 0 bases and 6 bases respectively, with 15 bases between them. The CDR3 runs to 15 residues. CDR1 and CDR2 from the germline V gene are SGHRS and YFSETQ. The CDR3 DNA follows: TGCGCCAGCAGCTTGGGAGGGGGTAAGGACAATGGCTACACCTTC. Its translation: CASSLGGGKDNGYTF.

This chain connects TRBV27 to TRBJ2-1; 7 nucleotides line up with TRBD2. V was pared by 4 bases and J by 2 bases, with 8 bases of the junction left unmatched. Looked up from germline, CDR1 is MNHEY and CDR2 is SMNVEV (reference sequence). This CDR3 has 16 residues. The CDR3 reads CASSSPAGPTYNEQFF. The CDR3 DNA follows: TGTGCCAGCAGTTCCCCAGCGGGGCCAACCTACAATGAGCAGTTCTTC.

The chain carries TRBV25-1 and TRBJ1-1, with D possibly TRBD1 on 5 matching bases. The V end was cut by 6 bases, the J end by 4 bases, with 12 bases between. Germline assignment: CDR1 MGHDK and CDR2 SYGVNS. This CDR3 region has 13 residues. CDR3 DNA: TGTGCCAGCAGAGGGGCAGGGTCCACTGAAGCTTTCTTT. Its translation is CASRGAGSTEAFF. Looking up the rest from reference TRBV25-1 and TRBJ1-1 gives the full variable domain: EADIYQTPRYLVIGTGKKITLECSQTMGHDKMYWYQQDPGMELHLIHYSYGVNSTEKGDLSSESTVSRIRTEHFPLTLESARPSHTSQYLCASRGAGSTEAFFGQGTRLTVV.

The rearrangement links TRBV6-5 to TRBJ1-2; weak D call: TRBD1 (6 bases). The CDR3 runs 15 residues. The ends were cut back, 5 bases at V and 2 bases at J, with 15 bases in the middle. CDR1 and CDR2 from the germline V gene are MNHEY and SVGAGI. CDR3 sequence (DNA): TGTGCCAGCAGTCGGCAACAGGGAATAAACTATGGCTACACCTTC. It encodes CASSRQQGINYGYTF.

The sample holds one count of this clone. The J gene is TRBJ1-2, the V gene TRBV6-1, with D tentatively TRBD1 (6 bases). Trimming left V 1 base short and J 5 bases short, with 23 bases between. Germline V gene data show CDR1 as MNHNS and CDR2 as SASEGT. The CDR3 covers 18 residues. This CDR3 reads CASSEVFLNRVGTYGYTF. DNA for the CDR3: TGTGCCAGCAGTGAAGTTTTCTTGAACAGGGTCGGAACTTATGGCTACACCTTC.

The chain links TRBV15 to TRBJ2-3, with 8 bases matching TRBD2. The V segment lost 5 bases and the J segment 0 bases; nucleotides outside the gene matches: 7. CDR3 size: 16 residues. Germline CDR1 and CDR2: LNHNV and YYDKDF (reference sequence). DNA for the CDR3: TGTGCCACCAGCGGGAAGCGGGGGCCGAGCACAGATACGCAGTATTTT. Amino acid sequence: CATSGKRGPSTDTQYF.

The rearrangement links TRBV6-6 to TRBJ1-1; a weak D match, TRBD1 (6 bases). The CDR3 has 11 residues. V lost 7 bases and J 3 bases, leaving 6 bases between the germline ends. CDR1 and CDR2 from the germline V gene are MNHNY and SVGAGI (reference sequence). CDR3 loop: CASKGDTEAFF. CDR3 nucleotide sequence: TGTGCCAGCAAGGGGGACACTGAAGCTTTCTTT.

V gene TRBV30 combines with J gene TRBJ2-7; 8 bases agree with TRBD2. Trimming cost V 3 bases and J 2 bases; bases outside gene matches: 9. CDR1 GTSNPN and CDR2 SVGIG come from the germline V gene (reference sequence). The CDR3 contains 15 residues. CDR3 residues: CAWSEGAGVTYEQYF. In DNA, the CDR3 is TGTGCCTGGAGCGAGGGAGCGGGGGTAACCTACGAGCAGTACTTC.